The next 16 T cell receptor beta chains were all read from a single sample in a study of shared clonotypes between healthy human individuals. The data were produced by immunoSEQ multiplex PCR, yet TCRdb's version contains in-frame clones alone and is incomplete. Counted here are roughly 1,800,000 clones, roughly 94% occurring once; the ten biggest clones make up 1% to 1.5%. Cells designated naive CD8 were CD45RO-negative and were positively selected for CCR7, with terminally differentiated effector memory CD45RA+ cells excluded. Sequencing used naive CD8+ T cells sorted from blood. The receptors were gathered from a man aged 18 to 29 in good health.

With regard to this clone: Sequence at one end of the junction differs from germline and may be a read error. This sequence joins TRBV19 and TRBJ1-1; tentatively, D is TRBD1 (5 bases). There are 15 residues in the CDR3. Germline V lookup: CDR1 LNHDA, CDR2 SQIVND (reference sequence). The CDR3 spells CASNTLAGMNTEAFF. The CDR3 DNA sequence: TGTGCCAGTAATACGCTCGCAGGGATGAATACTGAAGCTTTCTTT.

The chain links TRBV2 to TRBJ1-6, with 8 bases matching TRBD1. This CDR3 is built from 18 residues. V shed 6 bases and J 0 bases; nucleotides not matched to a gene: 10. Germline loops: CDR1 SNHLY, CDR2 FYNNEI. The CDR3 spells CASSSSRQGSSYNSPLHF. CDR3 sequence (DNA): TGTGCCAGCAGCTCCTCGCGACAGGGGAGCTCCTATAATTCACCCCTCCACTTT.

The chain links TRBV6-6 to TRBJ2-7; D possibly corresponds to TRBD2 (6 bases). This CDR3 contains 12 residues. The V gene lost 6 bases and the J gene lost 2 bases, with 8 bases spanning the gap. Germline values: CDR1 MNHNY, CDR2 SVGAGI (reference sequence). The chain's CDR3 is CASRDYPYEQYF. DNA for the CDR3: TGTGCCAGCAGGGACTACCCCTACGAGCAGTACTTC.

This clone was seen a single time. The V call is TRBV6-5, the J call TRBJ2-1, with 7 bases matching TRBD1. Germline CDR1 is MNHEY and CDR2 is SVGAGI. CDR3 length: 15 residues. The V segment lost 2 bases and the J segment 7 bases; nucleotides outside the gene matches: 8. CDR3 nucleotides: TGTGCCAGCAGTTACGACGGGACAGATTTTAATGAGCAGTTCTTC. As protein: CASSYDGTDFNEQFF.

DNA of the CDR3: TGTGCCAGCAGTTCGACAGGGATTCAGTACCAAGAGACCCAGTACTTC. Amino acids: CASSSTGIQYQETQYF. The chain carries TRBV6-5 and TRBJ2-5; 7 nucleotides match TRBD1. This CDR3 region has 16 residues. V shed 4 bases, J shed 0 bases, and the junction held 8 bases outside the gene matches. Germline CDR1 reads MNHEY; CDR2 reads SVGAGI.

Comment on this clone: A junction end diverges from the germline sequence, so it may reflect a read error. V usage is TRBV7-7 and J usage is TRBJ1-6; 7 positions agree with TRBD1. This CDR3 is 16 amino acids long. Germline values: CDR1 SSHAT, CDR2 FNYEAQ (reference sequence). The CDR3 DNA follows: TGTGCTAGCAGCCCACTCACAGGGGCTCCCAATTCACCCCTCCACTTT. This translates into CASSPLTGAPNSPLHF.

A single count supports this clone. At one end, the junction sequence differs from germline, possibly due to a read error. The V call is TRBV18, the J call TRBJ2-7, with 9 bases lining up with TRBD1. The CDR3 covers 14 residues. Germline CDR1 KGHSH, CDR2 LQKENI. CDR3 sequence reads: CASSPGTGINEQYF. CDR3 in DNA: TGTGCCAGCTCACCCGGGACAGGGATAAACGAGCAGTACTTT.

The V gene is TRBV10-3, the J gene TRBJ2-6; D is uncertain. From germline, CDR1 is ENHRY and CDR2 SYGVKD. The CDR3 has 14 amino acids. V lost 4 bases and J lost 0, with 4 bases in between. The CDR3 DNA is TGTGCCATCAGTGCATTCTCTGGGGCCAACGTCCTGACTTTC. Amino acid sequence: CAISAFSGANVLTF.

V and J are TRBV29-1 and TRBJ2-5; TRBD1 is a possible D gene (6 bases). V lost 4 bases, J lost 4 bases, and 19 bases lay in between. Per germline, CDR1 SQVTM and CDR2 ANQGSEA. CDR3 size: 15 residues. CDR3 sequence: CSVAPRGTTVETQYF. The CDR3 region has the DNA TGCAGCGTTGCCCCTAGGGGGACCACCGTAGAGACCCAGTACTTC.

The chain recombines TRBV19 with TRBJ2-2, with unresolved D. This CDR3 comprises 12 residues. Germline lookup yields CDR1 LNHDA and CDR2 SQIVND (reference sequence). Between the trimmed V and J ends, which lost 9 bases and 6 bases, there was a span of 11 bases. CDR3 coding DNA: TGTGCCAGCTCGCAGGCTGCCGGGGAGCTGTTTTTT. Protein: CASSQAAGELFF.

The chain couples TRBV6-6 to TRBJ1-5; possibly TRBD1 for D (5 bases). Trimming shortened V by 6 bases and J by 5 bases, and 20 bases separated the two germline ends. The CDR3 consists of 16 residues. CDR1 and CDR2 from the germline V gene are MNHNY and SVGAGI (reference sequence). CDR3 nucleotides: TGTGCCAGCAGCACCCCACTTTTGGGACTCGATCAGCCCCAGCATTTT. It is translated as CASSTPLLGLDQPQHF.

About this clone: The sample carries other DNA sequences with the same CDR3. V is TRBV5-1 and J is TRBJ2-1; D gene uncertain. Trimming left V 3 bases short and J 3 bases short, with 7 bases between. Germline loops: CDR1 SGHRS, CDR2 YFSETQ. This CDR3 comprises 13 residues. The CDR3 nucleotides are TGCGCCAGCAGCTCCACCAACTACAATGAGCAGTTCTTC. As protein: CASSSTNYNEQFF. Full variable domain (outside the CDR3, taken from reference TRBV5-1 and TRBJ2-1): KAGVTQTPRYLIKTRGQQVTLSCSPISGHRSVSWYQQTPGQGLQFLFEYFSETQRNKGNFPGRFSGRQFSNSRSEMNVSTLELGDSALYLCASSSTNYNEQFFGPGTRLTVL.

V and J are TRBV7-9 and TRBJ2-1; D unresolved. The CDR3 is 14 amino acids. Germline CDR1 is SEHNR and CDR2 is FQNEAQ (reference sequence). The germline V and J ends were trimmed by 2 bases and 8 bases, with 13 bases remaining between them. CDR3 in DNA: TGTGCCAGCAGCTTACTTACCGCTAGGGATGAGCAGTTCTTC. Protein sequence: CASSLLTARDEQFF.

This clone was counted between two and nine times. Other DNA sequences in this specimen translate into the identical CDR3. The V call is TRBV28, the J call TRBJ1-1, with a tentative D call TRBD1 (5 bases). Germline loops: CDR1 MDHEN, CDR2 SYDVKM. V was trimmed by 3 bases and J by 4 bases, leaving 9 bases between them. The CDR3 extends over 13 amino acids. The CDR3: CASSLLGGTEAFF. In DNA, the CDR3 is TGTGCCAGCAGTTTGTTGGGGGGCACTGAAGCTTTCTTT.

This chain links TRBV5-1 with TRBJ1-1, with D maybe TRBD1 (6 bases). Germline CDR1 is SGHRS and CDR2 is YFSETQ. This CDR3 spans 15 amino acids. The V and J ends lost 3 bases and 3 bases respectively, with 15 bases between them. The CDR3 region has the DNA TGCGCCAGCAGCTGGATGGGGGGGCCCCACACTGAAGCTTTCTTT. It codes for CASSWMGGPHTEAFF.

This clone was recorded once. V and J are TRBV19 and TRBJ2-7; D may be TRBD1 (5 bases). Germline CDR1 is LNHDA and CDR2 is SQIVND (reference sequence). The CDR3 sequence is 14 residues long. V dropped 3 bases and J dropped 4 bases, with 13 bases sitting between them. This chain's CDR3 is CASSMQGDGYEQYF. In nucleotides, the CDR3 is TGTGCCAGTAGTATGCAGGGCGATGGATACGAGCAGTACTTC. The whole variable domain, remainder taken from reference TRBV19 and TRBJ2-7, is DGGITQSPKYLFRKEGQNVTLSCEQNLNHDAMYWYRQDPGQGLRLIYYSQIVNDFQKGDIAEGYSVSREKKESFPLTVTSAQKNPTAFYLCASSMQGDGYEQYFGPGTRLTVT.